The 24 T cell receptor beta chains below were found in one sample sequenced in a study of T cell changes during pregnancy in multiple sclerosis. Clones were sequenced by immunoSEQ multiplex PCR, and TCRdb holds only the in-frame ones, with some missing. Of 20,000 to 25,000 clones detected, about 82% appear once; the ten largest clones hold roughly 14%. Sample: CD8+ T cells from peripheral blood mononuclear cells, taken in the first trimester of pregnancy. Receptors were obtained from a female donor in good health, enrolled as a control in a pregnancy study.

For this clone: The sample contains more than one DNA sequence encoding this CDR3. The V call is TRBV6-5, the J call TRBJ1-2, with a tentative D call TRBD1 (5 bases). V lost 7 bases, J lost 4 bases, and 19 bases lay in between. The CDR3 consists of 15 residues. The germline CDR1 and CDR2 sequences are MNHEY and SVGAGI. The CDR3 DNA reads TGTGCCAGCACTCATTTCCGGGACTCATCCTATGGCTACACCTTC. It codes for CASTHFRDSSYGYTF.

This chain joins TRBV9 and TRBJ2-3; 8 positions match TRBD2. Germline lookup yields CDR1 SGDLS and CDR2 YYNGEE. The CDR3 loop spans 17 amino acids. Germline trimming cut 0 bases from V and 0 bases from J; bases unmatched to any gene: 6. CDR3 nucleotide sequence: TGTGCCAGCAGCGTAGCTGACAGCGGGGGTAGCACAGATACGCAGTATTTT. It codes for CASSVADSGGSTDTQYF.

This chain connects TRBV6-4 to TRBJ2-5, with 9 positions matching TRBD2. J lost 5 bases, V lost 3 bases, and 7 bases had no gene match. The CDR3 length is 15 residues. Germline V CDR1 and CDR2: MRHNA, SNTAGT. CDR3 residues: CASSEGSGSGETQYF. DNA for the CDR3: TGTGCCAGCAGTGAGGGTAGCGGGAGTGGCGAGACCCAGTACTTC.

This clone has only one observation. This rearrangement joins TRBV7-9 to TRBJ1-5, with a possible D match to TRBD1 (6 bases). Germline CDR1 and CDR2: SEHNR and FQNEAQ (reference sequence). Trimming shortened V by 1 base and J by 3 bases, and 16 bases separated the two germline ends. The CDR3 spans 17 residues. The CDR3 DNA is TGTGCCAGCAGCTTAGGAGACAGGAACGAGGCCAATCAGCCCCAGCATTTT. As protein: CASSLGDRNEANQPQHF.

V gene TRBV9 combines with J gene TRBJ1-5, with D perhaps TRBD1 (5 bases). CDR1 SGDLS and CDR2 YYNGEE come from the germline V gene. The V end was cut by 0 bases, the J end by 4 bases, with 8 bases between. The CDR3 runs 14 residues. For the CDR3, the DNA is TGTGCCAGCAGCGTAGGGTCAGGGAATCAGCCCCAGCATTTT. This translates into CASSVGSGNQPQHF.

A single count supports this clone. V is TRBV6-1 and J is TRBJ1-2; weak D call: TRBD1 (5 bases). The CDR3 is 14 residues long. Germline V CDR1 and CDR2: MNHNS, SASEGT. V gave up 7 bases and J gave up 4 bases, with 16 bases separating them. CDR3 sequence (DNA): TGTGCCAGCATCCACGCTGCAGGGCTCTATGGCTACACCTTC. It is translated as CASIHAAGLYGYTF.

Comment on this clone: Other DNA sequences in this specimen translate into the identical CDR3. The rearrangement joins TRBV28 to TRBJ2-7; tentatively, D is TRBD2 (6 bases). Germline V gene data show CDR1 as MDHEN and CDR2 as SYDVKM. CDR3 length: 12 amino acids. Trimming shortened V by 9 bases and J by 6 bases, and 15 bases separated the two germline ends. The chain's CDR3 is CASSSGPGEQYF. The CDR3 DNA sequence: TGTGCCAGTAGCAGCGGGCCGGGCGAGCAGTACTTC.

This clone was seen a few times. This sequence joins TRBV2 and TRBJ1-6; tentative D call: TRBD1 (5 bases). This CDR3 region has 15 residues. The V gene lost 10 bases and the J gene lost 5 bases, with 18 bases spanning the gap. Germline CDR1 SNHLY, CDR2 FYNNEI. For the CDR3, the DNA is TGTGCCATAACAACTTCGGGGGTAGATAATTCACCCCTCCACTTT. Encoded protein: CAITTSGVDNSPLHF.

V is TRBV6-4 and J is TRBJ2-3; TRBD2 matches 9 bases. CDR1 and CDR2 (germline): MRHNA, SNTAGT. This CDR3 has 15 amino acids. J lost 2 bases, V lost 2 bases, and 2 bases had no gene match. CDR3: CASSDLAGFTDTQYF. CDR3 sequence (DNA): TGTGCCAGCAGTGACCTAGCGGGGTTCACAGATACGCAGTATTTT.

V and J are TRBV18 and TRBJ2-1, with a tentative D call TRBD2 (6 bases). Per germline, CDR1 KGHSH and CDR2 LQKENI. Trimming took off 1 base at V and 8 bases at J, with 12 bases between the two ends. The CDR3 covers 14 residues. CDR3 sequence: CASSPLGGVDEQFF. CDR3 DNA sequence: TGTGCCAGCTCACCACTAGGAGGGGTCGATGAGCAGTTCTTC.

The chain has TRBV4-2 and TRBJ2-7; D is uncertain. CDR1 is LGHNA and CDR2 is YNFKEQ in the germline V gene. Between the trimmed V and J ends, which lost 1 base and 0 bases, there was a span of 7 bases. This CDR3 has 14 residues. The CDR3 region has the DNA TGTGCCAGCAGCCAAGGGGCCCTCTCCTACGAGCAGTACTTC. It translates to CASSQGALSYEQYF.

The rearrangement uses TRBV28 and TRBJ1-1; weak D call: TRBD1 (5 bases). The CDR3 has 13 residues. Deletions cut 3 bases from V and 4 bases from J, with 9 bases between. Germline V lookup: CDR1 MDHEN, CDR2 SYDVKM. The CDR3 sequence is CASSLSRGTEAFF. The CDR3 nucleotides read TGTGCCAGCAGTTTGTCTAGGGGCACTGAAGCTTTCTTT.

The chain has TRBV4-2 and TRBJ2-1; 9 positions match TRBD2. V was pared by 0 bases and J by 3 bases, with 0 bases of the junction left unmatched. From germline, CDR1 is LGHNA and CDR2 YNFKEQ. This CDR3 is built from 15 residues. CDR3 in DNA: TGTGCCAGCAGCCAAGAGCGGGGGGGCTACAATGAGCAGTTCTTC. Translated: CASSQERGGYNEQFF.

This clone was seen just once. The chain joins TRBV14 to TRBJ1-1, with 8 bases aligning to TRBD1. This CDR3 contains 21 residues. The ends lost 0 bases at V and 2 bases at J; junction bases unmatched: 20. Germline loops: CDR1 SGHDN, CDR2 FVKESK. CDR3 DNA sequence: TGTGCCAGCAGCCAAGAACCCCAGGGGGCGAATCAATCTTATCTAAACACTGAAGCTTTCTTT. Protein product: CASSQEPQGANQSYLNTEAFF.

This chain uses TRBV6-4 with TRBJ2-3; D not resolved. Germline-derived CDR1 and CDR2 are MRHNA and SNTAGT. This CDR3 is built from 14 residues. V shed 0 bases and J shed 2 bases, with 6 bases lying between them. CDR3 loop: CASSDSADTDTQYF. The CDR3 nucleotides read TGTGCCAGCAGTGACTCTGCAGACACAGATACGCAGTATTTT.

This chain connects TRBV18 to TRBJ2-3; D is possibly TRBD2 (5 bases). The CDR3 is made up of 17 amino acids. Germline V lookup: CDR1 KGHSH, CDR2 LQKENI. Trimming removed 3 bases from V and 3 bases from J, with 19 bases in between. The CDR3 protein is CASSPPLGDGETDTQYF. In nucleotides, the CDR3 is TGTGCCAGCTCACCCCCTTTGGGAGACGGGGAGACAGATACGCAGTATTTT. Full variable domain (rest looked up from reference TRBV18 and TRBJ2-3): NAGVMQNPRHLVRRRGQEARLRCSPMKGHSHVYWYRQLPEEGLKFMVYLQKENIIDESGMPKERFSAEFPKEGPSILRIQQVVRGDSAAYFCASSPPLGDGETDTQYFGPGTRLTVL.

As to this clone: The junction does not match germline at one end; this may be a read error. The CDR3: CVSSPLTEPNTEAFF. DNA for the CDR3: TGTGTCAGCTCACCCCTGACAGAGCCCAACACTGAAGCTTTCTTT. The V gene is TRBV18, the J gene TRBJ1-1; possibly TRBD1 for D (5 bases). The length of the CDR3 is 15 residues. Germline V CDR1 and CDR2: KGHSH, LQKENI.

This clone occurred a few times. V and J are TRBV6-1 and TRBJ2-7; 7 nucleotides line up with TRBD2. The ends lost 7 bases at V and 2 bases at J; junction bases unmatched: 8. The CDR3 consists of 14 residues. CDR1 and CDR2 from the germline V gene are MNHNS and SASEGT. The CDR3 nucleotides are TGTGCCAGCACCGGGGGGACGGAGGCCTACGAGCAGTACTTC. This translates into CASTGGTEAYEQYF.

The chain has TRBV5-4 and TRBJ1-2; TRBD1 matches at 9 bases. The germline gives CDR1 SGHNT, CDR2 YYREEE (reference sequence). The CDR3 length is 13 residues. Germline trimming cut 4 bases from V and 8 bases from J; bases unmatched to any gene: 6. Here the CDR3 DNA reads TGTGCCAGCAGCCATCGGACAGGGGAGGGCTACACCTTC. As protein: CASSHRTGEGYTF.

The V gene is TRBV6-4, the J gene TRBJ1-1; tentatively, D is TRBD1 (6 bases). Trimming removed 4 bases at V and 1 base at J, with 7 bases between. Germline CDR1 is MRHNA and CDR2 is SNTAGT. The CDR3 consists of 13 residues. CDR3: CASSGTENTEAFF. The CDR3 DNA reads as TGTGCCAGCAGTGGGACAGAGAACACTGAAGCTTTCTTT.

The V call is TRBV27, the J call TRBJ2-7, with 9 positions matching TRBD2. The CDR3 totals 14 residues. Per the germline V gene, CDR1 is MNHEY and CDR2 is SMNVEV (reference sequence). The ends lost 2 bases at V and 5 bases at J; junction bases unmatched: 4. CDR3 in amino acids: CASSLSGGLHEQYF. The CDR3 DNA follows: TGTGCCAGCAGTTTAAGCGGGGGGCTCCACGAGCAGTACTTC.

The rearrangement uses TRBV4-3 and TRBJ2-2; possibly TRBD2 for D (6 bases). CDR1 and CDR2 from the germline V gene are LGHNA and YSLEER. Trimming removed 0 bases at V and 8 bases at J, with 19 bases between. The CDR3 totals 17 residues. The CDR3 coding sequence is TGCGCCAGCAGCCAAGACAGGGTAGCCGCGGAGGGGGGGGAGCTGTTTTTT. It codes for CASSQDRVAAEGGELFF.

V gene TRBV5-6 combines with J gene TRBJ2-7; 9 bases map to TRBD1. Per germline, CDR1 SGHDT and CDR2 YYEEEE. This CDR3 comprises 14 residues. The ends lost 4 bases at V and 1 base at J; junction bases unmatched: 3. The CDR3 is CASSPGTGSYEQYF. The DNA of the CDR3 is TGTGCCAGCAGCCCCGGGACAGGGTCCTACGAGCAGTACTTC.

The chain has TRBV5-1 and TRBJ2-3, with 8 bases that match TRBD1. V shed 4 bases and J 1 base; nucleotides not matched to a gene: 8. The CDR3 has 16 residues. Germline V lookup: CDR1 SGHRS, CDR2 YFSETQ. The CDR3 region is CASSALDRVGTDTQYF. The CDR3 DNA reads TGCGCCAGCAGCGCCCTGGACAGGGTGGGCACAGATACGCAGTATTTT.